The 5 T cell receptor beta chains in this list originate from one sample, sequenced in a study of human T cells and chemical hapten exposure. MiXCR, applied by TCRdb to the RACE reads, yields one record per CDR3 protein. The sample yields roughly 100,000 distinct CDR3 sequences, approximately 12% seen once. Time point in this sample: pre-sensitization, week 0. Treatment in this sample: therapeutic diphenylcyclopropenone sensitization with weekly scalp DPC. Sequences were derived from whole blood, sampled in connection with sensitization to the hapten diphenylcyclopropenone (DPC). Receptors were obtained from a woman aged 50 to 60 with alopecia areata. Some clones in this sample may be carry-over from other donors' samples.

The chain is built from TRBV5-4 and TRBJ1-2, with 10 bases matching TRBD1. With V trimmed by 2 bases and J by 10 bases, 8 bases remained unmatched. The CDR3 contains 14 residues. Germline CDR1 is SGHNT and CDR2 is YYREEE (reference sequence). The DNA for the CDR3 is TGTGCCAGCAGCTTAGACAGGGGGCGAGGGATCTACACCTTC. This sequence encodes CASSLDRGRGIYTF.

Concerning this clonotype itself: A much larger clonotype is one base distant, so this may be a read error. The chain couples TRBV6-2 or TRBV6-3 to TRBJ2-1, with a weak D call TRBD2 (6 bases). Germline-derived CDR1 and CDR2 are MNHEY and SVGEGT. The CDR3 has 14 amino acids. Here the CDR3 DNA reads TGTGCCAGCTGGAAAGGGACTCAAGTAACTGAGCAGATCTTC. It codes for CASWKGTQVTEQIF.

This clonotype occurred a few times. Here the CDR3 reads CASSPTNSDEQFF. As DNA, the CDR3 is TGTGCCAGCAGCCCTACGAATTCGGATGAGCAGTTCTTC. The V gene is TRBV7-2, the J gene TRBJ2-1; D is unclear. V gave up 5 bases and J gave up 8 bases, with 13 bases separating them. The CDR3 sequence is 13 residues long. Per the germline V gene, CDR1 is SGHTA and CDR2 is FQGNSA. Drawing the rest from reference TRBV7-2 and TRBJ2-1, the complete variable domain is GAGVSQSPSNKVTEKGKDVELRCDPISGHTALYWYRQSLGQGLEFLIYFQGNSAPDKSGLPSDRFSAERTGGSVSTLTIQRTQQEDSAVYLCASSPTNSDEQFFGPGTRLTVL.

The rearrangement links TRBV29-1 to TRBJ2-7; D gene uncertain. The CDR3 covers 14 residues. V dropped 7 bases and J dropped 6 bases, with 22 bases sitting between them. Per germline, CDR1 SQVTM and CDR2 ANQGSEA. The CDR3 DNA reads as TGCAGCGCCGACCCGGATCCAGTTTGGTCCGAGCAGTACTTC. Protein: CSADPDPVWSEQYF.

This clonotype has a handful of counts. The rearrangement joins TRBV7-9 to TRBJ1-3; 10 bases are shared with TRBD1. This CDR3 has 16 amino acids. CDR1 and CDR2 from the germline V gene are SEHNR and FQNEAQ (reference sequence). Losses at the gene ends were 5 bases for V and 2 bases for J; bases not matched to a gene: 6. The CDR3 loop is CASSRDRGLTGNTIYF. CDR3 in DNA: TGTGCCAGCAGCCGGGACAGGGGCCTGACTGGAAACACCATATATTTT.